This T cell receptor beta chain was observed in a study of CD8 T cells in ankylosing spondylitis. For TCR beta, libraries came from quantitative 5'-RACE with molecular barcodes. MiXCR, applied by TCRdb to the 5' RACE reads, yields one record per CDR3 protein. This table has about 35,000 distinct CDR3 sequences, 2.5% to 3.5% appearing once. The CDR3 is 14 amino acids. The germline V and J ends were trimmed by 0 bases and 9 bases, with 13 bases remaining between them. Germline CDR1 is SGDLS and CDR2 is YYNGEE. Study observations and caveats: About 8 highly homologous variants made up a TCR beta motif, and this motif appeared characteristic of ankylosing spondylitis blood.

This clonotype was seen at least ten times. The antigen is undetermined. The sequenced sample was blood, either unsorted or a sorted T cell fraction (not recorded which). The clonotype comes from a male donor with ankylosing spondylitis or in good health (not recorded which). This chain joins TRBV9 and TRBJ2-1; D tentatively reads TRBD1 or TRBD2 (6 bases each). The CDR3 coding sequence is TGTGCCAGCAGCGTAGTTGGAGGGGGTGGTGAGCAGTTCTTC. It is translated as CASSVVGGGGEQFF.